The text below deals with one T cell receptor beta chain. Its antigen is unidentified. Libraries for TCRalpha and TCRbeta carried sample barcodes and unique molecular identifiers via 5'RACE. TCRdb re-derived calls from the 5' RACE reads in MiXCR, one entry per CDR3 protein. Counted here are about 190,000 distinct CDR3 sequences, over 9.5% occurring once; the ten biggest clones make up roughly 3%. This record comes from a study of T-cell memory formation after mild COVID-19. Points from the study as a whole: Among clones contracting day 15 to 85, CD4/CD8 was balanced, whereas later expanders leaned CD4+. CD8+ contracting clones occupied EMRA, while CD4+ ones occupied mainly CM and EM. The pre-infection memory compartment contained some responding clones, suggesting cross-reactive memory joined.

Germline CDR1 MDHEN, CDR2 SYDVKM. This CDR3 spans 14 amino acids. Germline trimming cut 5 bases from V and 10 bases from J; bases unmatched to any gene: 10. The receptor comes from a man aged 18 to 30 who had mild COVID-19 (a few samples of this study predate the infection). Cell type and time point are not known. The sequenced sample consisted of PBMCs or a T cell subset sorted from them (not recorded which). The V gene is TRBV28, the J gene TRBJ2-3; 9 nucleotides align to TRBD2. In DNA, the CDR3 is TGTGCCAGCAGTCATCTTGGCGGGGGGGTTTCGCAGTATTTT. Protein product: CASSHLGGGVSQYF.